These 23 T cell receptor beta chains share one sample of origin, sequenced in a study of blood T cells in healthy people across ages. Combining a sample-barcoded 5' primer with a J-beta primer mix, a second PCR ran for about 7 to 11 cycles. TCRdb re-derived calls from the 5' RACE reads in MiXCR, one entry per CDR3 protein. Of around 1,700,000 distinct CDR3 sequences in the sample, 25% to 30% are singletons; the top ten hold 7.7%. The sequencing input was blood. These receptor sequences come from a woman aged 30 to 39 in good health.

This clonotype has more than one count but fewer than ten. The V gene is TRBV29-1, the J gene TRBJ2-1, with no clear D. CDR1 SQVTM and CDR2 ANQGSEA come from the germline V gene. The CDR3 length is 13 residues. V gave up 6 bases and J gave up 9 bases, with 18 bases separating them. Here the CDR3 DNA reads TGCAGCGTGGGTAAACTATCGGTTGGTGAGCAGTTCTTC. Protein sequence: CSVGKLSVGEQFF.

On this clonotype: This may stem from a read error, because a much larger clone lies one nucleotide away. The chain carries TRBV6-6 and TRBJ2-7; D is undetermined. The CDR3 is made up of 15 amino acids. Germline values: CDR1 MNHNY, CDR2 SVGAGI (reference sequence). V lost 2 bases to trimming and J lost 6 bases, with 17 bases between them. The CDR3 here is CASSYIRQIGCEQYF. The DNA of the CDR3 is TGTGCCAGCAGTTACATACGGCAGATCGGCTGCGAGCAGTACTTC.

This clonotype was counted ten times or more. V is TRBV18 and J is TRBJ2-1; D ambiguous. This CDR3 is 14 amino acids long. CDR1 KGHSH and CDR2 LQKENI come from the germline V gene. V was trimmed by 3 bases and J by 7 bases, leaving 13 bases between them. CDR3 amino acids: CASSPTEASNEQFF. In DNA, the CDR3 is TGTGCCAGCTCACCTACCGAGGCCAGTAATGAGCAGTTCTTC.

This clonotype has just a few counts. The chain has TRBV30 and TRBJ2-5; D may correspond to TRBD1 or TRBD2 (6 bases each). The CDR3 loop spans 14 amino acids. Germline assignment: CDR1 GTSNPN and CDR2 SVGIG (reference sequence). Trimming took 0 bases from V and 5 from J, leaving 13 bases between them. The CDR3 nucleotides read TGTGCCTGGAGTGTTCCGGGGGCGCGGGAGACCCAGTACTTC. Its translation: CAWSVPGARETQYF.

With respect to this clonotype: One end of the junction fails to match germline, which may point to a read error. The chain employs TRBV7-9 and TRBJ2-2, with D possibly matching TRBD2 (5 bases). CDR1 and CDR2 from the germline V gene are SEHNR and FQNEAQ (reference sequence). The CDR3 extends over 13 amino acids. CDR3 in DNA: TGTGCCAGCAGCTTCTGGAGCACCGGGGAGCGGTTTTTT. This translates into CASSFWSTGERFF.

This clonotype was counted a few times. The chain couples TRBV12-3 or TRBV12-4 to TRBJ1-1, with D uncertain. The CDR3 has 13 residues. Deletions cut 4 bases from V and 0 bases from J, with 6 bases between. The CDR3 here is CASSWAVNTEAFF. The DNA of the CDR3 is TGTGCCAGCAGTTGGGCAGTGAACACTGAAGCTTTCTTT.

The chain joins TRBV11-3 to TRBJ2-5, with D possibly being TRBD1 (5 bases). The V end lost 1 base, the J end lost 0 bases, and 9 bases lay between the germline ends. CDR3 size: 15 residues. The germline CDR1 and CDR2 sequences are SGHNT and YENEEA. The CDR3 sequence: CASSLGDSHQETQYF. The CDR3 region has the DNA TGTGCCAGCAGCTTAGGTGACAGTCACCAAGAGACCCAGTACTTC. Based on the CDR3 plus reference TRBV11-3 and TRBJ2-5, the full variable domain is EAGVVQSPRYKIIEKKQPVAFWCNPISGHNTLYWYLQNLGQGPELLIRYENEEAVDDSQLPKDRFSAERLKGVDSTLKIQPAELGDSAVYLCASSLGDSHQETQYFGPGTRLLVL.

The chain joins TRBV27 to TRBJ1-5; D call uncertain. With 3 bases removed from V and 6 bases from J, the gap between germline ends came to 12 bases. The CDR3 sequence is 14 residues long. Germline V CDR1 and CDR2: MNHEY, SMNVEV (reference sequence). CDR3 loop: CASSFGPGSQPQHF. As DNA, the CDR3 is TGTGCCAGCAGTTTCGGTCCGGGAAGTCAGCCCCAGCATTTT.

A word on this clonotype: One junction end does not reproduce the germline sequence, and a read error may be involved. The rearrangement links TRBV3-1 to TRBJ2-7; no clear D gene. Germline values: CDR1 LGHDT, CDR2 YNNKEL (reference sequence). The CDR3 runs to 13 residues. CDR3: CASSQAGSDERYF. In DNA form, the CDR3 reads TGTGCCAGCAGCCAAGCCGGATCGGACGAGCGGTACTTC.

This clonotype was seen repeatedly, ten times or more. The CDR3 reads CASSFGAIYEQYF. For the CDR3, the DNA is TGTGCCAGCAGTTTTGGGGCCATATACGAGCAGTACTTC. The chain carries TRBV12-3 or TRBV12-4 and TRBJ2-7, with D perhaps TRBD1 (5 bases). Trimming took 3 bases from V and 4 from J, leaving 10 bases between them. The CDR3 spans 13 residues.

This chain connects TRBV4-1 to TRBJ1-5; D might be TRBD1 (5 bases). V lost 3 bases and J lost 7, with 16 bases in between. Germline loops: CDR1 MGHRA, CDR2 YSYEKL. This CDR3 is 15 amino acids long. CDR3 DNA sequence: TGCGCCAGCAGCCACGCTATGGGGGGAGGGCAGCCCCAGCATTTT. It is translated as CASSHAMGGGQPQHF.

This clonotype was detected a few times. The V and J genes are TRBV30 and TRBJ2-1; D is unresolved. Trimming removed 5 bases at V and 1 base at J, with 15 bases between. CDR3 length: 15 amino acids. Germline V gene sequence: CDR1 GTSNPN, CDR2 SVGIG (reference sequence). Written as DNA, the CDR3 is TGTGCCTGGCGAATCCCTAGTGGGTCCTACAATGAGCAGTTCTTC. Amino acid sequence: CAWRIPSGSYNEQFF.

In its sample, this clonotype was seen a few times. The chain uses TRBV29-1 and TRBJ1-1; D may be TRBD1 (6 bases). The CDR3 sequence is 15 residues long. Trimming removed 6 bases at V and 4 bases at J, with 21 bases between. CDR1 and CDR2 (germline): SQVTM, ANQGSEA. Written as DNA, the CDR3 is TGCAGCGTCGGCGTATACAGGGCGCTGGGCACTGAAGCTTTCTTT. Translating it yields CSVGVYRALGTEAFF.

The rearrangement joins TRBV6-1 to TRBJ2-3; 12 bases line up with TRBD2. CDR1 MNHNS and CDR2 SASEGT come from the germline V gene. V lost 5 bases and J lost 6; bases outside the gene matches: 9. This CDR3 is built from 16 residues. The CDR3 here is CASSRGTSGYGDTQYF. The CDR3, as DNA: TGTGCCAGCAGTCGTGGGACTAGCGGGTATGGGGATACGCAGTATTTT.

This rearrangement joins TRBV28 to TRBJ1-1, with 10 bases fitting TRBD1. Germline V gene lookup returns CDR1 MDHEN and CDR2 SYDVKM. V trimming: 4 bases; J trimming: 2 bases; junction bases outside the gene matches: 7. The CDR3 contains 16 residues. The CDR3 region is CASSSGTGAFNTEAFF. DNA for the CDR3: TGTGCCAGCAGTTCCGGGACAGGGGCGTTTAACACTGAAGCTTTCTTT. Supplemented by reference TRBV28 and TRBJ1-1, the full variable domain reads DVKVTQSSRYLVKRTGEKVFLECVQDMDHENMFWYRQDPGLGLRLIYFSYDVKMKEKGDIPEGYSVSREKKERFSLILESASTNQTSMYLCASSSGTGAFNTEAFFGQGTRLTVV.

As to this clonotype: A read error may be the cause here, since a much bigger clone is one base away. This chain joins TRBV6-1 and TRBJ2-5; TRBD2 matches 10 bases. The CDR3 totals 15 residues. In germline, CDR1 is MNHNS, CDR2 SASEGT. The junction had 11 bases not matched to a gene; V was cut back by 2 bases and J by 11 bases. The CDR3 bases are TGTGCCAGCAGTGAAAGGGGACTAGCGAGGGTTGAGCAGTACTTC. It encodes CASSERGLARVEQYF.

About this clonotype: A junction end diverges from the germline sequence, so it may reflect a read error. This chain connects TRBV4-1 to TRBJ1-2; TRBD1 is a possible D gene (5 bases). The CDR3 is 16 amino acids. Germline V CDR1 and CDR2: MGHRA, YSYEKL. The CDR3 DNA reads TGCGCCAGCGGCCAAGAATCGGGACGGTTTAACTATGGCTACACCTTC. Translating it yields CASGQESGRFNYGYTF.

This clonotype came up once. This rearrangement joins TRBV20-1 to TRBJ2-1; D unresolved. Trimming shortened V by 1 base and J by 11 bases, and 9 bases separated the two germline ends. From germline, CDR1 is DFQATT and CDR2 SNEGSKA (reference sequence). The CDR3 is made up of 11 amino acids. The CDR3, as DNA: TGCAGTGCTAGAGGGGTAGGAAAGCAGTTCTTC. The encoded protein is CSARGVGKQFF.

This clonotype was found a few times. The V call is TRBV21-1, the J call TRBJ1-1. TRBV21-1 represents a pseudogene. This CDR3 contains 13 residues. This CDR3 reads CASGSSGVTEAFF. The CDR3 nucleotides are TGTGCCAGCGGTAGCAGTGGGGTCACTGAAGCTTTCTTT.

This clonotype was picked up a small number of times. The V call is TRBV28, the J call TRBJ1-1; a weak D match, TRBD1 (5 bases). Trimming removed 4 bases from V and 11 bases from J, with 17 bases in between. The CDR3 sequence is 13 residues long. Germline loops: CDR1 MDHEN, CDR2 SYDVKM. The CDR3 DNA reads TGTGCCAGCAGTTCCGGGACGAACTTATCTGCTTTCTTT. Protein sequence: CASSSGTNLSAFF.

This chain links TRBV7-2 with TRBJ1-5; perhaps TRBD1 as D (5 bases). This CDR3 comprises 15 residues. Germline V gene data show CDR1 as SGHTA and CDR2 as FQGNSA. V dropped 4 bases and J dropped 7 bases, with 17 bases sitting between them. The CDR3: CASSSQVGVGQPQHF. Written as DNA, the CDR3 is TGTGCCAGCAGCTCACAGGTCGGGGTCGGCCAGCCCCAGCATTTT.

The table lists this clonotype with many counts. The chain joins TRBV7-2 to TRBJ2-5; TRBD2 aligns across 12 bases. This CDR3 spans 14 amino acids. The germline CDR1 and CDR2 sequences are SGHTA and FQGNSA. With 5 bases clipped from V and 5 bases from J, the junction kept 3 bases outside the gene matches. The CDR3 bases are TGTGCCAGCAGCCGGACTAGCGGGGATGAGACCCAGTACTTC. It codes for CASSRTSGDETQYF.

The rearrangement uses TRBV11-2 and TRBJ2-5; tentative D call: TRBD2 (6 bases). V was pared by 4 bases and J by 5 bases, with 17 bases between. From germline, CDR1 is SGHAT and CDR2 FQNNGV. CDR3 length equals 15 residues. This CDR3 reads CASSSRPGVEETQYF. Here the CDR3 DNA reads TGTGCCAGCAGCTCCCGACCGGGAGTCGAGGAGACCCAGTACTTC.